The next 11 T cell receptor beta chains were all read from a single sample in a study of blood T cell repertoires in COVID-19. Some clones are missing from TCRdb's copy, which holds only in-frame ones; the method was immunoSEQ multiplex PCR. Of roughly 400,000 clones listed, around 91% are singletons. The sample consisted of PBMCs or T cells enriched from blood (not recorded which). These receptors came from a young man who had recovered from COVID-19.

CDR3 residues: CASSVGAGGQSSYNEQFF. The CDR3 DNA reads as TGTGCCAGCAGCGTAGGAGCGGGAGGACAAAGCTCCTACAATGAGCAGTTCTTC. The gene calls are TRBV9 and TRBJ2-1, with 9 bases aligning to TRBD2. The CDR3 runs 18 residues. V trimming: 0 bases; J trimming: 0 bases; junction bases outside the gene matches: 7. Germline CDR1 SGDLS, CDR2 YYNGEE.

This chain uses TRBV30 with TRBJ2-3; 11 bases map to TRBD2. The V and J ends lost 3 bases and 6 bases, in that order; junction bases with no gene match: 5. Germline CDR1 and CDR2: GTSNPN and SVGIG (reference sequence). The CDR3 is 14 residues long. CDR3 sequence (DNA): TGTGCCTGGAGACTAGCGGGAGTTTACGATACGCAGTATTTT. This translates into CAWRLAGVYDTQYF.

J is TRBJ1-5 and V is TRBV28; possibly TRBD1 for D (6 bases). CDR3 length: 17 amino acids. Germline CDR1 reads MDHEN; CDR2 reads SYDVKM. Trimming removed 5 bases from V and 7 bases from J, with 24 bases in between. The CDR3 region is CASSPFGSQGFGQPQHF. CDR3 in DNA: TGTGCCAGCAGTCCTTTCGGGTCGCAGGGGTTTGGCCAGCCCCAGCATTTT.

The CDR3 sequence is CASSQGQLDSPLHF. The CDR3 DNA reads TGTGCCAGCAGCCAAGGACAATTGGATTCACCCCTCCACTTT. The gene calls are TRBV4-2 and TRBJ1-6; D unclear. This CDR3 comprises 14 residues. Germline CDR1 LGHNA, CDR2 YNFKEQ. Between the trimmed V and J ends, which lost 1 base and 8 bases, there was a span of 9 bases.

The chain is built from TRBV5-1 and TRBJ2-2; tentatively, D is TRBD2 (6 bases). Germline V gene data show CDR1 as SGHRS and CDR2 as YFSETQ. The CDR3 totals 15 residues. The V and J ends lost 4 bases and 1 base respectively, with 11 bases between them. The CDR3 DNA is TGCGCCAGCAGCCCCGGACTAAGGAACACCGGGGAGCTGTTTTTT. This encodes CASSPGLRNTGELFF.

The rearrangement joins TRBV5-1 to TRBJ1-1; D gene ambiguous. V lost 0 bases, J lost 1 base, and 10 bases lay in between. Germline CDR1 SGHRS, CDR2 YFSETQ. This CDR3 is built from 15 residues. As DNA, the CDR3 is TGCGCCAGCAGCTTGGGTACGGCGGAGAACACTGAAGCTTTCTTT. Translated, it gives CASSLGTAENTEAFF.

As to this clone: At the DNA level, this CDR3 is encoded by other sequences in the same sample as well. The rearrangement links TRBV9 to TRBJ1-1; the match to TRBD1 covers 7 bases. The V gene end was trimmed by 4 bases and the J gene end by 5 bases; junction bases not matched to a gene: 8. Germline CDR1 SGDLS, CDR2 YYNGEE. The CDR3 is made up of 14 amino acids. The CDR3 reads CASSTGQEGTEAFF. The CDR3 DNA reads TGTGCCAGCAGCACTGGACAGGAGGGGACTGAAGCTTTCTTT. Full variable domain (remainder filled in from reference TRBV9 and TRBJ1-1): DSGVTQTPKHLITATGQRVTLRCSPRSGDLSVYWYQQSLDQGLQFLIQYYNGEERAKGNILERFSAQQFPDLHSELNLSSLELGDSALYFCASSTGQEGTEAFFGQGTRLTVV.

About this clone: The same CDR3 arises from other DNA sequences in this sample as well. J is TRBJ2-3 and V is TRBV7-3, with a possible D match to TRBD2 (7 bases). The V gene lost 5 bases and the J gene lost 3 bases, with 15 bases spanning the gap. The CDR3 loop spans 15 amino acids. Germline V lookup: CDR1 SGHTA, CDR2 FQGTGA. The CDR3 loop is CASSPGGGPTDTQYF. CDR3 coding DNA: TGTGCCAGCAGCCCTGGGGGGGGCCCAACAGATACGCAGTATTTT.

The CDR3, as DNA: TGTGCCAGCAGCCAGAGAACGGGACTTGGGGGTTACAATGAGCAGTTCTTC. Protein sequence: CASSQRTGLGGYNEQFF. The chain employs TRBV14 and TRBJ2-1; D perhaps matches TRBD2 (6 bases). V gave up 3 bases and J gave up 4 bases, with 19 bases separating them. Germline lookup yields CDR1 SGHDN and CDR2 FVKESK. The CDR3 is made up of 17 amino acids.

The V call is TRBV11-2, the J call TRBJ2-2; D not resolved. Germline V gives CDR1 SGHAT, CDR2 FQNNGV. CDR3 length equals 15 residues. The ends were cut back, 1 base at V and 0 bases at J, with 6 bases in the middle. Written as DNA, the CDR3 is TGTGCCAGCAGCTTAGTTCAGACGAACACCGGGGAGCTGTTTTTT. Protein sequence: CASSLVQTNTGELFF.

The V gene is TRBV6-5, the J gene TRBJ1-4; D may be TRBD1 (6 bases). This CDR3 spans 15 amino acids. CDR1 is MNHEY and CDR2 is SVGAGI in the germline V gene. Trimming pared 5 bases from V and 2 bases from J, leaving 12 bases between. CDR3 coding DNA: TGTGCCAGCAGTCCCCGGGGGGGCACTAATGAAAAACTGTTTTTT. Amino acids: CASSPRGGTNEKLFF.